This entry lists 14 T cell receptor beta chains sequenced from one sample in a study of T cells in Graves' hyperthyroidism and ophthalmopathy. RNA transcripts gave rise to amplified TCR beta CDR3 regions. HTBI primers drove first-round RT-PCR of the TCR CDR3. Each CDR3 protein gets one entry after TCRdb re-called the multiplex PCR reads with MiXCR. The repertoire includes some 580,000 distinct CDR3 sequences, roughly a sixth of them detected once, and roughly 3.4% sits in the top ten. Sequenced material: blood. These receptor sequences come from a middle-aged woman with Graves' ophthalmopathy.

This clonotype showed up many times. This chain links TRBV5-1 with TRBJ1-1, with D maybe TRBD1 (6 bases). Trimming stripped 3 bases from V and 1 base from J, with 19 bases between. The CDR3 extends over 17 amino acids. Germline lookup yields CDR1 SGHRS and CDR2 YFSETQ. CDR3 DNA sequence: TGCGCCAGCAGCTCTTACCCCGGACAGAATAGGAACACTGAAGCTTTCTTT. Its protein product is CASSSYPGQNRNTEAFF.

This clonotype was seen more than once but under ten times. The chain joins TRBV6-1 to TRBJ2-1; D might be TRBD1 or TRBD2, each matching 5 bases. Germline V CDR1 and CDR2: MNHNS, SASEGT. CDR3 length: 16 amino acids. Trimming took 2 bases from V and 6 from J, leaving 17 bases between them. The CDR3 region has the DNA TGTGCCAGCAGTGAAAGTCCCGGGGCCCCCTCCAATGAGCAGTTCTTC. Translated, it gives CASSESPGAPSNEQFF.

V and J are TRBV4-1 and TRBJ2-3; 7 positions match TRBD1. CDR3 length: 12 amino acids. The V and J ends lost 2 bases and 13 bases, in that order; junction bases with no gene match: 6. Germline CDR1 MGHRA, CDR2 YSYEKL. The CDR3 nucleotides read TGCGCCAGCAGCCAACGGACAGGAGGAGAGTATTTT. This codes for CASSQRTGGEYF.

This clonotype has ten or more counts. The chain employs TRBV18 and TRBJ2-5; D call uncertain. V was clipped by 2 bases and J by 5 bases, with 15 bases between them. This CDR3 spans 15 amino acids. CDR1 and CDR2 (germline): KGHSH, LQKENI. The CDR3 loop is CASSPTNKGPETQYF. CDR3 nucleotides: TGTGCCAGCTCACCAACCAATAAGGGTCCGGAGACCCAGTACTTC.

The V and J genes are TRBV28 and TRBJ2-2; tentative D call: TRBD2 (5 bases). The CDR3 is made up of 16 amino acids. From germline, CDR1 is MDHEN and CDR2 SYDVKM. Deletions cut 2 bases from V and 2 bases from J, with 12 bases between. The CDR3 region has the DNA TGTGCCAGCAGTTTAATCGGGGAACCCAACACCGGGGAGCTGTTTTTT. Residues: CASSLIGEPNTGELFF.

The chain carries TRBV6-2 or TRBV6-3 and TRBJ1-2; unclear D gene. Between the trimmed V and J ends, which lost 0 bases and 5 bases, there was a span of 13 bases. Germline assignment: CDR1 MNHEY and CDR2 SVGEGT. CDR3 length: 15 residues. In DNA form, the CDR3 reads TGTGCCAGCAGTTACTCGAGGGCAGCTGCGTATGGCTACACCTTC. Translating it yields CASSYSRAAAYGYTF.

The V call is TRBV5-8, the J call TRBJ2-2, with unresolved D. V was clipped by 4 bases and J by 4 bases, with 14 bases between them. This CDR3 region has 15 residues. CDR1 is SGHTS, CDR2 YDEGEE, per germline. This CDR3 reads CASSPGQAVTGELFF. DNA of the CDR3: TGTGCCAGCAGCCCCGGGCAGGCTGTCACCGGGGAGCTGTTTTTT. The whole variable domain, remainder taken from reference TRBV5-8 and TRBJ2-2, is EAGVTQSPTHLIKTRGQQATLRCSPISGHTSVYWYQQALGLGLQFLLWYDEGEERNRGNFPPRFSGRQFPNYSSELNVNALELEDSALYLCASSPGQAVTGELFFGEGSRLTVL.

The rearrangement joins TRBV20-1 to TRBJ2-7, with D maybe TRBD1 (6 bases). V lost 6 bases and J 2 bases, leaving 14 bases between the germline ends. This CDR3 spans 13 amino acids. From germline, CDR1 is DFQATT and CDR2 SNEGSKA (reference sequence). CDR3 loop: CSATGAGAYEQYF. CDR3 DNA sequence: TGCAGTGCAACTGGGGCAGGGGCCTACGAGCAGTACTTC.

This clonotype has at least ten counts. The CDR3 region is CSTDKGTQYF. In DNA, the CDR3 is TGCAGTACCGACAAGGGGACCCAGTACTTC. The chain combines TRBV20-1 with TRBJ2-5; D is ambiguous. There are 10 residues in the CDR3. From germline, CDR1 is DFQATT and CDR2 SNEGSKA (reference sequence). The V gene lost 8 bases and the J gene lost 7 bases, with 11 bases spanning the gap.

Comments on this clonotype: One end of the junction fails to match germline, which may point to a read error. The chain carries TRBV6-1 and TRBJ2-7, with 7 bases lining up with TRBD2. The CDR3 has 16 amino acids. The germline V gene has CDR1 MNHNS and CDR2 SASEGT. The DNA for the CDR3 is TGTGCCATCAGTGAGTCGACAGAGCGGGGTTCCTACGAGCAGTACTTC. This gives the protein CAISESTERGSYEQYF.

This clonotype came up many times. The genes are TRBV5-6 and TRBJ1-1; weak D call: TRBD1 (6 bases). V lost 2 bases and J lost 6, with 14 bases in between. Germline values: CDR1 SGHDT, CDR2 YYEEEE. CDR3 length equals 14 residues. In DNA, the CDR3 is TGTGCCAGCAGCTTTGAATCGGGGGCCCCTGAAGCTTTCTTT. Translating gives CASSFESGAPEAFF.

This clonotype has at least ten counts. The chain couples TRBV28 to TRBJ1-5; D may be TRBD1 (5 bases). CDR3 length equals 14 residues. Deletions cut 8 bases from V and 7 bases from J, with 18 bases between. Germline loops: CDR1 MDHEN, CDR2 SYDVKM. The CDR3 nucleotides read TGTGCCAGCCTCACAGGCAGGGTATCCCAGCCCCAGCATTTT. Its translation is CASLTGRVSQPQHF.

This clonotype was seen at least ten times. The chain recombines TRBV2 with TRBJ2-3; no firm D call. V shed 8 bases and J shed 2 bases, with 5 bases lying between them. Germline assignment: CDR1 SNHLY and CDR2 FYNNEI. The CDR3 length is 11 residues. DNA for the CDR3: TGTGCCAGCGGAACCACAGATACGCAGTATTTT. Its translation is CASGTTDTQYF. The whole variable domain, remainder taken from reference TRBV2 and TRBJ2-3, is EPEVTQTPSHQVTQMGQEVILRCVPISNHLYFYWYRQILGQKVEFLVSFYNNEISEKSEIFDDQFSVERPDGSNFTLKIRSTKLEDSAMYFCASGTTDTQYFGPGTRLTVL.

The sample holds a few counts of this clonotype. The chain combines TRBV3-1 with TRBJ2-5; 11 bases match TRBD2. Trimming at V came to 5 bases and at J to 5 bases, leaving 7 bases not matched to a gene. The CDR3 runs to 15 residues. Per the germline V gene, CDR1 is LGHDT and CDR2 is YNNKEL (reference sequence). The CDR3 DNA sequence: TGTGCCAGCAGCTACCTAGCGGGGGGCGGGGAGACCCAGTACTTC. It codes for CASSYLAGGGETQYF.